These 22 T cell receptor beta chains were all obtained from the same sample, sequenced in a study of a mutant IDH1 vaccine in newly diagnosed glioma. Their cognate antigens are unknown. TCRdb's table, derived via immunoSEQ multiplex PCR, lists solely in-frame clones and lacks some. Of roughly 86,000 clones in the sample, about 81% were seen once. This sample's time point: week 47, end of study. Doses of 300 ug of mutant IDH1 20-mer peptide were given with topical imiquimod. Source: PBMCs, taken from a glioma patient whose treatment included an IDH1 peptide vaccine. All receptors come from a man aged 40-50 years with glioma.

The V call is TRBV4-3, the J call TRBJ1-1, with 9 bases that match TRBD1. Germline loops: CDR1 LGHNA, CDR2 YSLEER. V lost 0 bases to trimming and J lost 3 bases; unmatched junction nucleotides: 11. CDR3 size: 18 residues. The CDR3 region is CASSQEPGWGDRDTEAFF. CDR3 in DNA: TGCGCCAGCAGCCAAGAGCCAGGGTGGGGGGACAGGGACACTGAAGCTTTCTTT.

The chain is built from TRBV27 and TRBJ2-7; D is perhaps TRBD2 (6 bases). The length of the CDR3 is 13 residues. Deletions cut 10 bases from V and 1 base from J, with 14 bases between. Germline V gene sequence: CDR1 MNHEY, CDR2 SMNVEV (reference sequence). CDR3 in amino acids: CATRRDSSYEQYF. DNA of the CDR3: TGTGCCACCCGTCGGGACTCTTCCTACGAGCAGTACTTC.

V and J are TRBV4-1 and TRBJ2-1; the match to TRBD2 covers 13 bases. The V and J ends lost 0 bases and 5 bases, in that order; junction bases with no gene match: 1. Germline assignment: CDR1 MGHRA and CDR2 YSYEKL. The CDR3 runs 16 residues. The CDR3 DNA is TGCGCCAGCAGCCAAGAAGGACTAGCGGGGGACAATGAGCAGTTCTTC. It specifies CASSQEGLAGDNEQFF.

J is TRBJ2-3 and V is TRBV10-3; 9 nucleotides line up with TRBD2. V trimming: 7 bases; J trimming: 5 bases; junction bases outside the gene matches: 7. Germline loops: CDR1 ENHRY, CDR2 SYGVKD. The CDR3 runs 14 residues. The CDR3 is CAITPGGGGDTQYF. CDR3 bases: TGTGCCATCACCCCGGGCGGGGGGGGAGATACGCAGTATTTT.

This chain's CDR3 is CASSLLGGGKGEQYF. The CDR3, as DNA: TGTGCCAGCAGCTTATTGGGCGGGGGGAAAGGGGAGCAGTACTTC. The rearrangement joins TRBV7-2 to TRBJ2-7; 8 nucleotides agree with TRBD2. This CDR3 is built from 15 residues. Germline assignment: CDR1 SGHTA and CDR2 FQGNSA. The ends lost 2 bases at V and 7 bases at J; junction bases unmatched: 10. Based on the CDR3 plus reference TRBV7-2 and TRBJ2-7, the full variable domain is GAGVSQSPSNKVTEKGKDVELRCDPISGHTALYWYRQSLGQGLEFLIYFQGNSAPDKSGLPSDRFSAERTGGSVSTLTIQRTQQEDSAVYLCASSLLGGGKGEQYFGPGTRLTVT.

This clone is termed medium-sized. The V and J genes are TRBV6-5 and TRBJ1-5, with 7 bases that match TRBD1. There are 15 residues in the CDR3. Per the germline V gene, CDR1 is MNHEY and CDR2 is SVGAGI. V gave up 2 bases and J gave up 5 bases; unmatched junction bases: 6. CDR3 in DNA: TGTGCCAGCAGTTACCTGGGACAGAGGGATCAGCCCCAGCATTTT. Translation gives CASSYLGQRDQPQHF.

This chain connects TRBV5-1 to TRBJ1-1; D remains unclear. Germline CDR1 is SGHRS and CDR2 is YFSETQ. Between the trimmed V and J ends, which lost 3 bases and 3 bases, there was a span of 18 bases. This CDR3 is 16 amino acids long. CDR3 loop: CASSSIGGRLDTEAFF. CDR3 DNA sequence: TGCGCCAGCAGCTCAATCGGAGGGCGTCTAGACACTGAAGCTTTCTTT.

This chain connects TRBV28 to TRBJ2-7, with 8 bases identical to TRBD1. The junction had 7 bases not matched to a gene; V was cut back by 7 bases and J by 2 bases. Germline V lookup: CDR1 MDHEN, CDR2 SYDVKM. The CDR3 contains 14 residues. CDR3 amino acids: CASTPGQETYEQYF. The CDR3 bases are TGTGCCAGCACCCCGGGACAGGAAACCTACGAGCAGTACTTC.

CDR3 in DNA: TGTGCCAGCAGCCGACGCCGGACAGCGGGCTATGGCTACACCTTC. It is translated as CASSRRRTAGYGYTF. The chain is built from TRBV5-6 and TRBJ1-2; weak D call: TRBD1 (6 bases). CDR1 and CDR2 (germline): SGHDT, YYEEEE. This CDR3 has 15 amino acids. Trimming took 4 bases from V and 4 from J, leaving 17 bases between them. Variable domain in full (rest from reference TRBV5-6 and TRBJ1-2): DAGVTQSPTHLIKTRGQQVTLRCSPKSGHDTVSWYQQALGQGPQFIFQYYEEEERQRGNFPDRFSGHQFPNYSSELNVNALLLGDSALYLCASSRRRTAGYGYTFGSGTRLTVV.

This clone has only a few counts. The chain joins TRBV5-1 to TRBJ2-7, with 9 bases lining up with TRBD1. There are 13 residues in the CDR3. J gave up 7 bases and V 4 bases, and 6 bases lay outside the gene matches. Germline V CDR1 and CDR2: SGHRS, YFSETQ. The CDR3 sequence is CASSQTGGYEQYF. CDR3 sequence (DNA): TGCGCCAGCAGCCAGACAGGGGGATATGAGCAGTACTTC.

The DNA of the CDR3 is TGTGCCAGCAGCACGAGTGGCGGGGGATCCCATGAGCAGTTCTTC. Amino acids: CASSTSGGGSHEQFF. The rearrangement links TRBV9 to TRBJ2-1; 7 bases align to TRBD2. The V gene's germline CDR1 is SGDLS and CDR2 YYNGEE. V lost 4 bases to trimming and J lost 8 bases; unmatched junction nucleotides: 12. This CDR3 contains 15 residues.

V is TRBV6-6 and J is TRBJ2-3; 7 nucleotides align to TRBD1. The CDR3 spans 13 residues. The J segment lost 2 bases and the V segment lost 7 bases, leaving 3 bases of the junction unmatched. CDR1 MNHNY and CDR2 SVGAGI come from the germline V gene (reference sequence). CDR3 residues: CASKDRPTDTQYF. CDR3 DNA sequence: TGTGCCAGCAAGGACAGGCCCACAGATACGCAGTATTTT.

V is TRBV10-3 and J is TRBJ1-2; TRBD1 matches 8 bases. Germline V CDR1 and CDR2: ENHRY, SYGVKD. This CDR3 has 16 amino acids. Losses at the gene ends were 0 bases for V and 7 bases for J; bases not matched to a gene: 10. DNA for the CDR3: TGTGCCATCAGTGAGTCACAACAGGGGGAGACCTGTGGCTACACCTTC. Encoded protein: CAISESQQGETCGYTF.

The V call is TRBV28, the J call TRBJ1-1; D possibly corresponds to TRBD1 (6 bases). Trimming shortened V by 7 bases and J by 0 bases, and 9 bases separated the two germline ends. The CDR3 covers 13 residues. CDR1 is MDHEN and CDR2 is SYDVKM in the germline V gene. The CDR3 sequence: CASTTGLNTEAFF. The DNA for the CDR3 is TGTGCCAGCACCACAGGGTTGAACACTGAAGCTTTCTTT.

CDR3 region: CASSQRWVGPQAFF. In DNA form, the CDR3 reads TGCGCCAGCAGCCAAAGGTGGGTGGGCCCTCAAGCTTTCTTT. V usage is TRBV4-1 and J usage is TRBJ1-1; unclear D gene. V lost 2 bases to trimming and J lost 9 bases, with 16 bases between them. Germline assignment: CDR1 MGHRA and CDR2 YSYEKL. The CDR3 spans 14 residues.

J is TRBJ2-7 and V is TRBV7-9; 11 bases are a match to TRBD1. Germline V gene sequence: CDR1 SEHNR, CDR2 FQNEAQ (reference sequence). The CDR3 spans 16 residues. V trimming: 4 bases; J trimming: 6 bases; junction bases outside the gene matches: 11. The CDR3: CASSSGQGARVSEQYF. The DNA of the CDR3 is TGTGCCAGCAGCTCCGGACAGGGGGCAAGGGTAAGCGAGCAGTACTTC.

The genes are TRBV6-5 and TRBJ1-6, with a tentative D call TRBD1 (5 bases). Germline loops: CDR1 MNHEY, CDR2 SVGAGI. The V end was cut by 4 bases, the J end by 14 bases, with 12 bases between. The CDR3 is made up of 12 amino acids. CDR3 DNA sequence: TGTGCCAGCAGTTCAGGGTTGCCGGCCCTCCACTTT. Residues: CASSSGLPALHF.

This chain uses TRBV11-2 with TRBJ2-2; D could derive from TRBD1 or TRBD2 (5 bases each). Trimming took 4 bases from V and 1 from J, leaving 13 bases between them. CDR1 is SGHAT, CDR2 FQNNGV, per germline. This CDR3 region has 16 residues. Here the CDR3 reads CASSYGTEKNTGELFF. The CDR3 nucleotides read TGTGCCAGCAGCTATGGGACGGAAAAGAACACCGGGGAGCTGTTTTTT.

The chain joins TRBV10-3 to TRBJ2-7; 7 bases are shared with TRBD1. J lost 5 bases, V lost 7 bases, and 2 bases had no gene match. This CDR3 comprises 11 residues. CDR1 is ENHRY and CDR2 is SYGVKD in the germline V gene. The CDR3 here is CAITDRDEQYF. CDR3 coding DNA: TGTGCCATCACAGACAGGGACGAGCAGTACTTC.

The rearrangement links TRBV10-1 to TRBJ2-5; the D gene is possibly TRBD1 (5 bases). The CDR3 length is 13 residues. Germline V gene sequence: CDR1 WNHNN, CDR2 SYGVQD (reference sequence). The V gene lost 10 bases and the J gene lost 4 bases, with 16 bases spanning the gap. The CDR3 loop reads CATTGHRGETQYF. The CDR3, as DNA: TGCGCCACCACCGGCCATAGGGGAGAGACCCAGTACTTC.

This clone was counted a few times. V usage is TRBV4-1 and J usage is TRBJ1-6, with D perhaps TRBD1 (6 bases). The CDR3 loop spans 15 amino acids. Trimming left V 0 bases short and J 4 bases short, with 7 bases between. CDR1 MGHRA and CDR2 YSYEKL come from the germline V gene. The CDR3 spells CASSQDGTYNSPLHF. In nucleotides, the CDR3 is TGCGCCAGCAGCCAAGATGGGACATATAATTCACCCCTCCACTTT.

CDR3: CASRARTGGRSSYEQYF. The CDR3 nucleotides are TGTGCCAGCAGGGCCAGGACAGGGGGTCGGAGCTCCTACGAGCAGTACTTC. The V gene is TRBV5-8, the J gene TRBJ2-7, with 10 bases lining up with TRBD1. Trimming cost V 5 bases and J 0 bases; bases outside gene matches: 11. The CDR3 contains 17 residues. Germline loops: CDR1 SGHTS, CDR2 YDEGEE.